The rows below give T cell receptor beta chains drawn from one sample of a study of beta chain features in type 1 diabetes. Sequencing was performed with immunoSEQ multiplex PCR; in TCRdb, only in-frame clones are kept and a portion is missing. This sample yields hundreds of thousands of clones, of which about a sixth are seen a single time; 0.023% belongs to the top ten. The specimen was naive CD4+ T cells from blood. Receptor source: a woman younger than 35 in good health. The CDR3 runs from the conserved cysteine through the conserved F or W. Only part of the rows carry a size: once, few, many, or a class if the clone is expanded.

V gene,clone size,J gene,CDR3 protein
TRBV18,.,TRBJ2-1,CASGTPSYNEQFF
TRBV2,few,TRBJ2-7,CASSDFSEQYF
TRBV20-1,.,TRBJ2-5,CSAQTSTQYF
TRBV6-5,.,TRBJ2-5,CASSYSTTQYF
TRBV9,few,TRBJ2-1,CASSPSRGSSYNEQFF
TRBV5-1,.,.,CASSPDTNTYEQYF
TRBV28,.,TRBJ2-4,CASSWRDSKAKNIQYF
TRBV9,.,TRBJ2-3,CASSVGPSGRGPDTQYF
TRBV28,.,TRBJ1-1,CASRGTGNGNTEAFF
TRBV18,.,TRBJ1-5,CASSSGGNSNQPQHF
TRBV5-1,few,TRBJ2-7,CASSLVTAGVYEQYF
TRBV18,.,TRBJ2-7,CASSPGLAGDEQYF
TRBV27,.,TRBJ1-4,CASSSLRGPGSGEKLFF
TRBV7-9,.,TRBJ1-2,CASSLGSRPGYGYAF
TRBV7-9,.,TRBJ2-7,CASSLGGWTEQYF
TRBV5-6,few,TRBJ1-1,CASSTWDSNTEAFF
TRBV7-9,few,TRBJ2-1,CASSLRGVSYNEQFF
TRBV15,.,TRBJ2-3,CATSRGGTGGTDTQYF
TRBV2,.,TRBJ1-4,CASHLGPWEGTNEKLFF
TRBV18,.,TRBJ2-5,CASSPGRIQETQYF
TRBV9,few,TRBJ2-3,CASSDGQGIDTQYF
TRBV11-2,few,TRBJ1-5,CASSTQANQPQHF
TRBV11-2,few,TRBJ1-2,CASSSTRTGSRGYTF
TRBV4-2,few,TRBJ1-2,CASSQGLGYTF
TRBV28,.,TRBJ1-5,CASSRGERRQPQHF
TRBV6-6,few,TRBJ2-2,CASSSRTVRNTGELFF
TRBV7-8,few,TRBJ2-2,CASSLGHLNTGELFF
TRBV18,.,TRBJ2-7,CASSPLRQGENYEQYF
TRBV5-1,few,TRBJ2-7,CASRKGPANTAYEQYF
TRBV7-9,.,TRBJ2-3,CASSPLTGDTQYF
TRBV4-3,few,TRBJ2-2,CASSQEDYNTGELFF
TRBV5-6,few,TRBJ1-3,CASTGSSGNTIYF
TRBV29-1,.,TRBJ2-3,CSVEAGGPQYF
TRBV18,.,TRBJ1-2,CASSRDRVSGYTF
TRBV10-3,.,TRBJ2-7,CAISDLDRGVYEQYF
TRBV18,few,TRBJ2-3,CASSLSDRDTQYF
TRBV18,.,TRBJ2-1,CASSLLAGAYNEQFF
TRBV19,few,TRBJ1-5,CASSISQNQPQHF
TRBV4-1,.,TRBJ2-7,CASSQDFFEGQSSYEQYF
TRBV6-5,few,TRBJ2-7,CASSYTFYEQYF
TRBV7-9,few,TRBJ2-1,CASSLAIPGSGSDYEQFF
TRBV11-2,few,TRBJ1-5,CASSLERGGNQPQHF
TRBV29-1,.,TRBJ2-2,CSVQPGTDATGELFF
TRBV5-4,few,TRBJ2-6,CASSSQVSGANVLTF
TRBV28,few,TRBJ2-7,CASSLAGGFSYEQYF
TRBV19,few,TRBJ1-5,CASSIQGRNQPQHF
TRBV5-1,.,TRBJ1-1,CASSLVAGDTEAFF